This T cell receptor beta chain was sequenced during a study of blood T cell repertoires in COVID-19. Study context: The analysed material was cDNA or gDNA that came from T cells, B-cell-depleted T cells, or PBMCs.

Authors' processing steps: Reference gene primer amplification gave estimated nucleated cell counts. The data were produced by immunoSEQ multiplex PCR, yet TCRdb's version contains in-frame clones alone and is incomplete. V, J and clone size derive from that table, while D and trimming were established from the DNA sequence. Of 170,000 or so clones in the sample, about 87% were seen once. During active infection, Seattle patients enrolled and were then monitored through disease. This CDR3 is 15 amino acids long. V lost 2 bases and J 4 bases, leaving 15 bases between the germline ends. Germline V CDR1 and CDR2: SGHKS, YYEKEE (reference sequence).

The TCR sequence derives from a man aged 55-75 years with COVID-19, enrolled during active disease. V gene TRBV5-5 combines with J gene TRBJ1-1; the D is unclear. Sequencing was carried out using peripheral blood. This CDR3 reads CASSFATYSGTEAFF. The CDR3 DNA follows: TGTGCCAGCAGCTTCGCCACTTACTCGGGCACTGAAGCTTTCTTT.